This T cell receptor (beta chain) was observed in a study of PD-L1 blockade in urothelial cancer. This clone was picked up a small number of times. Spiked synthetic TCR analogs estimated absolute template abundance per PCR. Only in-frame clones appear in the TCRdb table, and some are missing; sequencing was by immunoSEQ multiplex PCR. The sample holds 50,000 or so clones; around 80% are singletons and the top ten take approximately 3.7%. Time point noted: pretreatment peripheral blood. Germline V gene sequence: CDR1 SGHAT, CDR2 FQNNGV. This CDR3 has 15 amino acids. V dropped 4 bases and J dropped 4; count of bases not matched to a gene: 7.

The chain joins TRBV11-2 to TRBJ2-3; 8 bases are shared with TRBD1. Sequences were derived from PBMCs, sampled around atezolizumab (anti-PD-L1) treatment. The receptor comes from a man aged 65 to 85 with urothelial cancer. The CDR3 DNA sequence: TGTGCCAGCAGCTGGACAGGGATCAGGGCAGATACGCAGTATTTT. Residues: CASSWTGIRADTQYF.